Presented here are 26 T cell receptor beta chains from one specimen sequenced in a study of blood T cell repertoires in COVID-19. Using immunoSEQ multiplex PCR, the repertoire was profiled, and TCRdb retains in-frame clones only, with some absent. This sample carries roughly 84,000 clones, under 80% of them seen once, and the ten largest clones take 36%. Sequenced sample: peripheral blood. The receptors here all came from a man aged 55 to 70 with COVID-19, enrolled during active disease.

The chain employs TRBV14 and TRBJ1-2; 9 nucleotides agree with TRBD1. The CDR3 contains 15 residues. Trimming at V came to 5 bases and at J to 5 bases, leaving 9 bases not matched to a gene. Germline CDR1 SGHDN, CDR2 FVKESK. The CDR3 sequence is CASSVTGTGIYGYTF. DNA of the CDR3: TGTGCCAGCAGCGTAACCGGGACAGGGATTTATGGCTACACCTTC. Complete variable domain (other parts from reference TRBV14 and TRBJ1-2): EAGVTQFPSHSVIEKGQTVTLRCDPISGHDNLYWYRRVMGKEIKFLLHFVKESKQDESGMPNNRFLAERTGGTYSTLKVQPAELEDSGVYFCASSVTGTGIYGYTFGSGTRLTVV.

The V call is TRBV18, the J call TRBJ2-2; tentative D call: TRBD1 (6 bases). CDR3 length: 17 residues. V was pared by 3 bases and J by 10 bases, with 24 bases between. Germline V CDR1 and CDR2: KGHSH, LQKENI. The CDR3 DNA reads TGTGCCAGCTCACCGGCCGTCCAGGGGTCTTTTTCCGAGGAGCTGTTTTTT. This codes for CASSPAVQGSFSEELFF.

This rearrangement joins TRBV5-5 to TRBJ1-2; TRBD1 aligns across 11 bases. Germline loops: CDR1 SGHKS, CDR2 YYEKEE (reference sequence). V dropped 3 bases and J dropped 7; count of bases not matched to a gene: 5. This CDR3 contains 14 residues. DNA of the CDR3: TGTGCCAGCAGCTCGGACAGGGGGCTCGGTGGCTACACCTTC. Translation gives CASSSDRGLGGYTF.

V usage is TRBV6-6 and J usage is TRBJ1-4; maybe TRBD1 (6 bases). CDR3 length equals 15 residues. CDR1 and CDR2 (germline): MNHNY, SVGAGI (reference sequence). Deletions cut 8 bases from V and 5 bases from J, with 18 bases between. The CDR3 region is CASGLDRRVNEKLFF. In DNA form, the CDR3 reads TGTGCCAGCGGTCTCGACAGGCGTGTGAATGAAAAACTGTTTTTT.

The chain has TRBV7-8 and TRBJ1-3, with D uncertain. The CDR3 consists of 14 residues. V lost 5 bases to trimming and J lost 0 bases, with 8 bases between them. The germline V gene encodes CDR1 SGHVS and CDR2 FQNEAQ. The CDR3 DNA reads TGTGCCAGCAGCCGGTCCAGCTCTGGAAACACCATATATTTT. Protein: CASSRSSSGNTIYF.

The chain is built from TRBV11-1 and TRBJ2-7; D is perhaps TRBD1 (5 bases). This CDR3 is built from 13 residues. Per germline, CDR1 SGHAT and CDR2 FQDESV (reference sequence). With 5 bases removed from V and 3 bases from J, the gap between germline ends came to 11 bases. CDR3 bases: TGTGCCAGCAGCCACCTAGGGGACTACGAGCAGTACTTC. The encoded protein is CASSHLGDYEQYF.

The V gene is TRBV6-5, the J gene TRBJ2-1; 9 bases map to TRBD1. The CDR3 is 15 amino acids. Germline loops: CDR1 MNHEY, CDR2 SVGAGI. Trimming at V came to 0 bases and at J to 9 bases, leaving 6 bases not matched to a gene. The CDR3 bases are TGTGCCAGCAGTTACTCCCGGGACAGGGTTGGTGAGCAGTTCTTC. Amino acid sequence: CASSYSRDRVGEQFF.

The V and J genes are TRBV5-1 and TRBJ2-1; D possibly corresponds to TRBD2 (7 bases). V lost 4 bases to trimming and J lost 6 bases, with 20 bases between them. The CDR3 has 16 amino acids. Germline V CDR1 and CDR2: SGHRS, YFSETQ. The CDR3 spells CASSLGRGGAGNEQFF. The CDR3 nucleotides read TGCGCCAGCAGCCTTGGTCGTGGGGGGGCCGGCAATGAGCAGTTCTTC.

CDR3 in amino acids: CASSQDGTSAGSPLHF. CDR3 nucleotide sequence: TGTGCCAGCAGTCAAGACGGGACTTCGGCGGGTTCACCCCTCCACTTT. This rearrangement joins TRBV6-1 to TRBJ1-6; D may be TRBD1 (5 bases). Per germline, CDR1 MNHNS and CDR2 SASEGT. The CDR3 spans 16 residues. V shed 5 bases and J shed 9 bases, with 20 bases lying between them.

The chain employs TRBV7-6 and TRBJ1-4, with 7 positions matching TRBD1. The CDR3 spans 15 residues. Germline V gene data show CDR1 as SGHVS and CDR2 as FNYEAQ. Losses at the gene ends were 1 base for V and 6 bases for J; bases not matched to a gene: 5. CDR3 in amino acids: CASSLEGAGDEKLFF. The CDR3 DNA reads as TGTGCCAGCAGCTTAGAGGGGGCAGGGGATGAAAAACTGTTTTTT. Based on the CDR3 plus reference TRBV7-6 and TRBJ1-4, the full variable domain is GAGVSQSPRYKVTKRGQDVALRCDPISGHVSLYWYRQALGQGPEFLTYFNYEAQQDKSGLPNDRFSAERPEGSISTLTIQRTEQRDSAMYRCASSLEGAGDEKLFFGSGTQLSVL.

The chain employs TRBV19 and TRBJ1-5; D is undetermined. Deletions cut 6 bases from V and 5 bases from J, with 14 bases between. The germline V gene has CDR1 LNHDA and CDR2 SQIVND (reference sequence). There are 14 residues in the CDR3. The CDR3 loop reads CASSPRRADQPQHF. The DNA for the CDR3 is TGTGCCAGTAGCCCCAGGAGGGCGGATCAGCCCCAGCATTTT.

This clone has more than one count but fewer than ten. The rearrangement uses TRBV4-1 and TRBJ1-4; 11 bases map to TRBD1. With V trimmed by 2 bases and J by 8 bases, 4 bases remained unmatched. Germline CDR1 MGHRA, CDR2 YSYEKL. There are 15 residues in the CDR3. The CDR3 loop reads CASSQTGTGGEKLFF. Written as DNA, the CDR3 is TGCGCCAGCAGCCAAACCGGGACAGGGGGAGAAAAACTGTTTTTT.

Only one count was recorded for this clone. DNA of the CDR3: TGTGCCAGCAGAAAACTAGCGCACTCCACAGATACGCAGTATTTT. Encoded protein: CASRKLAHSTDTQYF. The chain has TRBV7-9 and TRBJ2-3, with TRBD2 matching 7 bases. Trimming took 6 bases from V and 2 from J; bases not matched to a gene: 8. Germline CDR1 SEHNR, CDR2 FQNEAQ (reference sequence). The length of the CDR3 is 15 residues.

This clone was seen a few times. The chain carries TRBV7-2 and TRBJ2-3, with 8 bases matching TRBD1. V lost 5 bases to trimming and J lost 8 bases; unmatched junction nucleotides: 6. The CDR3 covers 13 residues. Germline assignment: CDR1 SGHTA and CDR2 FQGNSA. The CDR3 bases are TGTGCCAGCAGCCTAGACAGGGGTGGTACGCAGTATTTT. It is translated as CASSLDRGGTQYF.

CDR3 residues: CASSQDLAEQETQYF. The CDR3 bases are TGTGCCAGCAGCCAAGATCTTGCGGAGCAAGAGACCCAGTACTTC. V is TRBV3-1 (or the pseudogene TRBV3-2) and J is TRBJ2-5; D unresolved. V was pared by 0 bases and J by 2 bases, with 10 bases between. CDR1 is LGHDT and CDR2 is YNNKEL in the germline V gene (reference sequence). This CDR3 is built from 15 residues.

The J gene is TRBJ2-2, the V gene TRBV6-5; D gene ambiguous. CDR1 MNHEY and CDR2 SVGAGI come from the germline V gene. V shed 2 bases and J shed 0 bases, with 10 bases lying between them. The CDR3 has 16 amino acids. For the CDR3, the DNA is TGTGCCAGCAGTTACCAAAGCGCAACGAACACCGGGGAGCTGTTTTTT. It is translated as CASSYQSATNTGELFF.

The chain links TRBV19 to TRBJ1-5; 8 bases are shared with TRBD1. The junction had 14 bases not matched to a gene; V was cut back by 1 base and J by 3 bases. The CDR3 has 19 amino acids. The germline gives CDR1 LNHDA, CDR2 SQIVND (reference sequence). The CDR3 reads CASSIGTGTTGSTNQPQHF. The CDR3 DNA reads TGTGCCAGTAGTATAGGGACAGGGACAACGGGTAGTACCAATCAGCCCCAGCATTTT. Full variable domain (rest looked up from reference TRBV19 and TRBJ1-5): DGGITQSPKYLFRKEGQNVTLSCEQNLNHDAMYWYRQDPGQGLRLIYYSQIVNDFQKGDIAEGYSVSREKKESFPLTVTSAQKNPTAFYLCASSIGTGTTGSTNQPQHFGDGTRLSIL.

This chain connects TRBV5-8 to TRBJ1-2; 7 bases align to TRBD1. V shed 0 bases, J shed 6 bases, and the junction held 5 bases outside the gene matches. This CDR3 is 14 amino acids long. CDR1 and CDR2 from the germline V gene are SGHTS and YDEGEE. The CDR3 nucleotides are TGTGCCAGCAGCTTGGTAGGGGGCAGCGATGGCTACACCTTC. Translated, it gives CASSLVGGSDGYTF.

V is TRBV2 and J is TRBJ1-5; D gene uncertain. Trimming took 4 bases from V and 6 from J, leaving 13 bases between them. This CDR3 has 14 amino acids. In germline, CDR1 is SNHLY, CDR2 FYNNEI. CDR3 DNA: TGTGCCAGCAGTGGGCAGGCTAAAGTTCAGCCCCAGCATTTT. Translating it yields CASSGQAKVQPQHF.

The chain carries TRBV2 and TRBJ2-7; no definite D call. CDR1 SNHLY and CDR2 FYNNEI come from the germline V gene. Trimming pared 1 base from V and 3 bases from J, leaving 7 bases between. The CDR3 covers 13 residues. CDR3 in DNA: TGTGCCAGCAGTGAAGTCAGAGGCTACGAGCAGTACTTC. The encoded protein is CASSEVRGYEQYF.

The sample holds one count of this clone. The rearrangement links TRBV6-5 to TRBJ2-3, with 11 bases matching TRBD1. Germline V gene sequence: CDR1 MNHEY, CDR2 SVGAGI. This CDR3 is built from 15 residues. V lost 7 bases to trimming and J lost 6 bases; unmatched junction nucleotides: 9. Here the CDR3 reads CASKSVDRGRDTQYF. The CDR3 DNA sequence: TGTGCCAGCAAATCGGTGGACAGGGGGCGCGATACGCAGTATTTT.

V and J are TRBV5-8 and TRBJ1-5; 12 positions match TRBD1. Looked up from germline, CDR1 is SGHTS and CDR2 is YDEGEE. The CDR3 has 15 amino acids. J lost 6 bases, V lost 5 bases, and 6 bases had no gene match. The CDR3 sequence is CASSFGTGGFQPQHF. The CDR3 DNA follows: TGTGCCAGCAGTTTCGGGACAGGGGGCTTTCAGCCCCAGCATTTT. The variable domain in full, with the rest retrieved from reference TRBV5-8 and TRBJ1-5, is EAGVTQSPTHLIKTRGQQATLRCSPISGHTSVYWYQQALGLGLQFLLWYDEGEERNRGNFPPRFSGRQFPNYSSELNVNALELEDSALYLCASSFGTGGFQPQHFGDGTRLSIL.

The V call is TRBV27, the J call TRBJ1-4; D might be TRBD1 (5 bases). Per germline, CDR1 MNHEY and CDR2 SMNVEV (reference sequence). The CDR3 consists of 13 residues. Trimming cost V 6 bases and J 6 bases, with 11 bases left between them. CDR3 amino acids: CASSEDSDEKLFF. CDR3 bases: TGTGCCAGCAGCGAAGACAGTGATGAAAAACTGTTTTTT.

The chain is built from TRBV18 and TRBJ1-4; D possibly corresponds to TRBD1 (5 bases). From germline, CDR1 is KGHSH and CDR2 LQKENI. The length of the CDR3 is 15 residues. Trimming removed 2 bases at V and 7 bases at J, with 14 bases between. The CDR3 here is CASSPRDLTGEKLFF. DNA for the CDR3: TGTGCCAGCTCACCAAGGGACTTGACCGGTGAAAAACTGTTTTTT. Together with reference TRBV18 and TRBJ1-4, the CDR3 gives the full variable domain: NAGVMQNPRHLVRRRGQEARLRCSPMKGHSHVYWYRQLPEEGLKFMVYLQKENIIDESGMPKERFSAEFPKEGPSILRIQQVVRGDSAAYFCASSPRDLTGEKLFFGSGTQLSVL.

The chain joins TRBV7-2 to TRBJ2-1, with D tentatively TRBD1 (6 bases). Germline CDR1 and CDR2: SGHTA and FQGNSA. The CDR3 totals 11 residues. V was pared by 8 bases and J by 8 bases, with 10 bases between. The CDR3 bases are TGTGCCAGCCGCTCAGGGGATGAGCAGTTCTTC. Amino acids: CASRSGDEQFF. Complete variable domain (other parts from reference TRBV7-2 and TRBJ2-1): GAGVSQSPSNKVTEKGKDVELRCDPISGHTALYWYRQSLGQGLEFLIYFQGNSAPDKSGLPSDRFSAERTGGSVSTLTIQRTQQEDSAVYLCASRSGDEQFFGPGTRLTVL.

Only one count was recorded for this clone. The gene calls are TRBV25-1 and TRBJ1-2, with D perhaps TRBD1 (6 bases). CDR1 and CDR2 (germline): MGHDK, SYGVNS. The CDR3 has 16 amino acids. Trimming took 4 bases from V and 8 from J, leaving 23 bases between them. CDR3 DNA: TGTGCCAGCAGTGCCGACAGGCCCTCTAAAGCCGGGGGCTACACCTTC. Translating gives CASSADRPSKAGGYTF.